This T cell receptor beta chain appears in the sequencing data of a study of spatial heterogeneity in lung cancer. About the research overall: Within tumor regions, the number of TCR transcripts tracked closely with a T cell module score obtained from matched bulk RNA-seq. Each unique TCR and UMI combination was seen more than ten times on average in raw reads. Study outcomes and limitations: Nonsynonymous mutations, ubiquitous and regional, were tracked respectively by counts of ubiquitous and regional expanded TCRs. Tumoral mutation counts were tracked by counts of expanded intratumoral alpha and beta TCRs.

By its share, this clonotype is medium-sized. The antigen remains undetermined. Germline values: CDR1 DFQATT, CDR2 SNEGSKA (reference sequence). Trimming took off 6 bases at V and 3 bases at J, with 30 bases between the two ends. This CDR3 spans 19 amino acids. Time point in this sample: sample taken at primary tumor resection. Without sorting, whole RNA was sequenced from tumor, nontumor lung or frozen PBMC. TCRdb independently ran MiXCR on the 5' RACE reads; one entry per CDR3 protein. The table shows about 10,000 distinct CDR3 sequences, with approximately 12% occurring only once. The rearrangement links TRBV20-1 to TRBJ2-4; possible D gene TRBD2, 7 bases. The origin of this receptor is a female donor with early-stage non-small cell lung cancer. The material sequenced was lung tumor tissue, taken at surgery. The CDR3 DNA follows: TGCAGTGCGTCCATCCTAGCGGAGCCCACAGGAGGGGGCAAAAACATTCAGTACTTC. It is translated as CSASILAEPTGGGKNIQYF.